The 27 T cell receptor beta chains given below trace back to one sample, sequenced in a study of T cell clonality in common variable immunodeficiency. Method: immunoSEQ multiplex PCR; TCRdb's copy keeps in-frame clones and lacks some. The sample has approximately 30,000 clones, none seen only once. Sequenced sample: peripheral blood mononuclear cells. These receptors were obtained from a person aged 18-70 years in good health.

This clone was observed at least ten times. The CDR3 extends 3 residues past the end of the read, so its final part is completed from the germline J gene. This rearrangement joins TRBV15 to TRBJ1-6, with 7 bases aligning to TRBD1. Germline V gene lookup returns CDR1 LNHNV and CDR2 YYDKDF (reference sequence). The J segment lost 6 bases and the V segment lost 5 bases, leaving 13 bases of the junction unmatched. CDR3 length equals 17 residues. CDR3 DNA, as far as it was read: TGTGCCACCAGCTACAAAGTGAACAGGGGCATTAATTCACCC. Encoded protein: CATSYKVNRGINSP. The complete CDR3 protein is CATSYKVNRGINSPLHF. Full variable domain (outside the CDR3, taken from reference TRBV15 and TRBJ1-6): DAMVIQNPRYQVTQFGKPVTLSCSQTLNHNVMYWYQQKSSQAPKLLFHYYDKDFNNEADTPDNFQSRRPNTSFCFLDIRSPGLGDTAMYLCATSYKVNRGINSPLHFGNGTRLTVT.

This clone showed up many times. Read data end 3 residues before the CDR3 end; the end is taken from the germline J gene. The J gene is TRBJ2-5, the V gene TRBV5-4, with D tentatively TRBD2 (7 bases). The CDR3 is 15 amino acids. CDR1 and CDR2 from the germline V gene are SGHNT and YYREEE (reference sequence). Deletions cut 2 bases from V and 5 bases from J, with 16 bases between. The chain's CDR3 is CASSLGGGAGETQYF. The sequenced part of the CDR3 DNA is TGTGCCAGCAGCTTAGGAGGGGGGGCCGGGGAGACC. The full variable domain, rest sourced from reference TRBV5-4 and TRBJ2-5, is ETGVTQSPTHLIKTRGQQVTLRCSSQSGHNTVSWYQQALGQGPQFIFQYYREEENGRGNFPPRFSGLQFPNYSSELNVNALELDDSALYLCASSLGGGAGETQYFGPGTRLLVL.

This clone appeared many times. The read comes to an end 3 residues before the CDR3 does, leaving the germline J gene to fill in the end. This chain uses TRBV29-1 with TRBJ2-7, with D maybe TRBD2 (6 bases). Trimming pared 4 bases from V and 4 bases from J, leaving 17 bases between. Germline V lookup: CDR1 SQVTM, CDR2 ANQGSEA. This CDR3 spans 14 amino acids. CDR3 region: CSVVADGVGYEQYF. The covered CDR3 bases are TGCAGCGTTGTAGCGGACGGGGTAGGGTACGAG.

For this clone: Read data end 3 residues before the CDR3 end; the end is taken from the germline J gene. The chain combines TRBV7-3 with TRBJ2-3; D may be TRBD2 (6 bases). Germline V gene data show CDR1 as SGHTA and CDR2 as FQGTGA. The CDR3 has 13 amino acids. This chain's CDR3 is CASSTTSYETQYF. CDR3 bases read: TGTGCCAGCAGCACGACTAGTTATGAGACG.

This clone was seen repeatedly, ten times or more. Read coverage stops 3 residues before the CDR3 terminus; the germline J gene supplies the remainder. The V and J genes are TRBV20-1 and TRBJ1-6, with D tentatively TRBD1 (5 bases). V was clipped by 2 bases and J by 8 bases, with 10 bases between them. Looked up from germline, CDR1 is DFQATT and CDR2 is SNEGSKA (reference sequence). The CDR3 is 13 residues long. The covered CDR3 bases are TGCAGTGCTAGAATAGGGGCCGATTCACCC. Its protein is CSARIGADSP. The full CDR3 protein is CSARIGADSPLHF.

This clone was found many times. CDR3 DNA (partial): TGCGCCAGCAGCTTGGACGGACTAGCGGGGGCTAATGAG. The encoded protein is CASSLDGLAGANE. The entire CDR3 reads CASSLDGLAGANEQFF. The chain carries TRBV5-1 and TRBJ2-1, with 13 bases lining up with TRBD2. The read is 3 residues too short to cover the CDR3 end, so that end is filled in from the germline J gene. The CDR3 consists of 16 residues. Trimming at V came to 0 bases and at J to 7 bases, leaving 4 bases not matched to a gene. Germline V gene data show CDR1 as SGHRS and CDR2 as YFSETQ.

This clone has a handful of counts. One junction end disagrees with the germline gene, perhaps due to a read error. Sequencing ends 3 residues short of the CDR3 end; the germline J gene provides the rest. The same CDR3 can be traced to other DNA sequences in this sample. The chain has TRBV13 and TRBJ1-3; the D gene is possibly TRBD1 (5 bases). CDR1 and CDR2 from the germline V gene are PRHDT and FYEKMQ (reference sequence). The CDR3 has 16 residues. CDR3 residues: CASSLGRGNSGNTIYF. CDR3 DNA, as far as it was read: TGTGCCAGCAGCTTAGGTAGGGGAAACTCTGGAAACACG. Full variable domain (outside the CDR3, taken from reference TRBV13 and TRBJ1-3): AAGVIQSPRHLIKEKRETATLKCYPIPRHDTVYWYQQGPGQDPQFLISFYEKMQSDKGSIPDRFSAQQFSDYHSELNMSSLELGDSALYFCASSLGRGNSGNTIYFGEGSWLTVV.

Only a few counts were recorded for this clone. CDR3 DNA, as far as it was read: TGTGCCAGCAGTAACCGGGACAGGGGGCGGAATGAC. It specifies CASSNRDRGRND. The CDR3 in its entirety is CASSNRDRGRNDYTF. This sequence joins TRBV6-2 or TRBV6-3 and TRBJ1-2; 12 bases align to TRBD1. The missing CDR3 end, 3 residues past where the read stops, is filled in from the germline J gene. CDR3 length: 15 amino acids. Germline CDR1 is MNHEY and CDR2 is SVGEGT.

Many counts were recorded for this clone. The chain's CDR3 is CASSVYGTPDYEQYF. The CDR3 DNA, read in part, is TGTGCCAGCAGCGTATACGGGACACCCGATTACGAG. This chain links TRBV9 with TRBJ2-7, with a weak D call TRBD1 (6 bases). The read terminates 3 residues before the CDR3 end, so the remaining end is supplied by the germline J gene. The V end was cut by 1 base, the J end by 4 bases, with 15 bases between. Germline lookup yields CDR1 SGDLS and CDR2 YYNGEE. The CDR3 consists of 15 residues.

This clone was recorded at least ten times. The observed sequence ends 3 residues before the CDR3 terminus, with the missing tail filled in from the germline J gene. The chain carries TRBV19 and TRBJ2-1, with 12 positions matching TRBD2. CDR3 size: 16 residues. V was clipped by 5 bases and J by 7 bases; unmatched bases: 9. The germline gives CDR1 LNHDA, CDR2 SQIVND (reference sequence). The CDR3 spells CASSPRLAGDRNEQFF. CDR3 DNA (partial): TGTGCCAGTAGTCCCCGACTAGCGGGAGATCGGAATGAG.

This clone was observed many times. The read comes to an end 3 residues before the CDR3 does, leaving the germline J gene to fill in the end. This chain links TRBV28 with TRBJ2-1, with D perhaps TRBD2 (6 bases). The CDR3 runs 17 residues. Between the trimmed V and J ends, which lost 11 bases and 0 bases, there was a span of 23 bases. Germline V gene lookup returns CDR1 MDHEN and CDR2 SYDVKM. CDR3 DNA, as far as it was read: TGTGCCTCCCCACCCGGACACGGGGGTAGCTCCTACAATGAG. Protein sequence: CASPPGHGGSSYNE. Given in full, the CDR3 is CASPPGHGGSSYNEQFF. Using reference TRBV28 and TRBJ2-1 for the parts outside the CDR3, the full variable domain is DVKVTQSSRYLVKRTGEKVFLECVQDMDHENMFWYRQDPGLGLRLIYFSYDVKMKEKGDIPEGYSVSREKKERFSLILESASTNQTSMYLCASPPGHGGSSYNEQFFGPGTRLTVL.

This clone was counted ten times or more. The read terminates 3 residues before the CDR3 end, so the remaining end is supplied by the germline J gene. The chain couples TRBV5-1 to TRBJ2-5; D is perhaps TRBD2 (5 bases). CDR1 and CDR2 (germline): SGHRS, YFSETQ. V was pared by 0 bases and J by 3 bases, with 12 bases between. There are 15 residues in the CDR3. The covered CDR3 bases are TGCGCCAGCAGCTTGGGAGAGGGTTGGAAAGAGACC. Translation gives CASSLGEGWKET. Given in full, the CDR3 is CASSLGEGWKETQYF.

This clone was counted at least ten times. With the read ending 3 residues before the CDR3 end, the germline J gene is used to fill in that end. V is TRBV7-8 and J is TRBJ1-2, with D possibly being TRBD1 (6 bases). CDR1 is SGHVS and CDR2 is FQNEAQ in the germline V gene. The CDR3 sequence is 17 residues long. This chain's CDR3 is CASSLVYGGSGSWGYTF. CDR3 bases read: TGTGCCAGCAGCTTAGTTTATGGGGGCAGTGGGTCCTGGGGC.

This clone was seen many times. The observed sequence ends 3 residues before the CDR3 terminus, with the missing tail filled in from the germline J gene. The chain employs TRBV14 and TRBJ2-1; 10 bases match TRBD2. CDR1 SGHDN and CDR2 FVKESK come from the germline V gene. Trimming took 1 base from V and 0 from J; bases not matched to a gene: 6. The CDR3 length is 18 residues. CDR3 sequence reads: CASSQGRLAGHSYNEQFF. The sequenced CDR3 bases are TGTGCCAGCAGCCAAGGGCGACTAGCGGGCCACTCCTACAATGAG.

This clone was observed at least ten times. The sequenced part of the CDR3 DNA is TGCGCCAGCAGCTTGGGGCGGGCGATAAATGAG. Its protein product is CASSLGRAINE. The whole CDR3 is CASSLGRAINEQFF. The chain links TRBV5-1 to TRBJ2-1; D perhaps matches TRBD2 (5 bases). Read data end 3 residues before the CDR3 end; the end is taken from the germline J gene. The germline CDR1 and CDR2 sequences are SGHRS and YFSETQ. Trimming removed 0 bases from V and 7 bases from J, with 11 bases in between. This CDR3 is 14 amino acids long.

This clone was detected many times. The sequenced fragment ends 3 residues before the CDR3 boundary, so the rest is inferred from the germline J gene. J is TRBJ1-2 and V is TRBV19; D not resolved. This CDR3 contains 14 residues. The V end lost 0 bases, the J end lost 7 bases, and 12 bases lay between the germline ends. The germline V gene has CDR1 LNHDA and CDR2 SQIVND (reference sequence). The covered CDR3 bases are TGTGCCAGTAGTATAGAACGGGGAGGGTCTGGC. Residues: CASSIERGGSG. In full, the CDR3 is CASSIERGGSGYTF.

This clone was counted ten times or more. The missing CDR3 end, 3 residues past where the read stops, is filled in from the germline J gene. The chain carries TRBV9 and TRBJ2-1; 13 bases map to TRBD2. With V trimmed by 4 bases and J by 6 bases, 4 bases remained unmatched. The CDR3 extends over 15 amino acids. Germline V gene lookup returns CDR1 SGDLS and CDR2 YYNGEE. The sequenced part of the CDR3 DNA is TGTGCCAGCAGCCTTTGGACTAGCGGGGGCAATGAG. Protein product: CASSLWTSGGNE. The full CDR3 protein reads CASSLWTSGGNEQFF.

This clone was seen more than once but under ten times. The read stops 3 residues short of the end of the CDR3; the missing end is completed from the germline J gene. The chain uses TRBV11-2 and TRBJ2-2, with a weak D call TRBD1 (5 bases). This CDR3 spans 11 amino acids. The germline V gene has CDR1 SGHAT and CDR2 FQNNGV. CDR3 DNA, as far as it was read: TGTGCCAGCAGCGACAGTGCATCG. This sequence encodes CASSDSAS. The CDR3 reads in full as CASSDSASLFF.

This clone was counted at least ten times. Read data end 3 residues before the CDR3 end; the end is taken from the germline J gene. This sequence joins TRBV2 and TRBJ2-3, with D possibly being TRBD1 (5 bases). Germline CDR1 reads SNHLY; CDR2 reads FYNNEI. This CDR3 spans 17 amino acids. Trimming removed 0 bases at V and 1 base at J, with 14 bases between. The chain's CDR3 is CASSEALGAARTDTQYF. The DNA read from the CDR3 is TGTGCCAGCAGTGAAGCGCTTGGGGCAGCGCGCACAGATACG.

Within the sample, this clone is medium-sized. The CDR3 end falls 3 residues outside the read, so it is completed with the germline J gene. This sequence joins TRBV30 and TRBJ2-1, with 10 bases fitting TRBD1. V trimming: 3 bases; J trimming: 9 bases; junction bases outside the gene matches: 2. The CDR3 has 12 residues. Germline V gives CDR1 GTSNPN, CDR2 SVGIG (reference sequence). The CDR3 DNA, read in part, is TGTGCCTGGAGCCGGGACAGGGGTGAG. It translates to CAWSRDRGE. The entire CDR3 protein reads CAWSRDRGEQFF.

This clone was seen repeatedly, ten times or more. The CDR3 here is CSVDAGVTEAFF. The CDR3 DNA, read in part, is TGCAGCGTTGATGCGGGAGTCACTGAA. V is TRBV29-1 and J is TRBJ1-1; D not certain. The read is 3 residues too short to cover the CDR3 end, so that end is filled in from the germline J gene. Germline V gives CDR1 SQVTM, CDR2 ANQGSEA. There are 12 residues in the CDR3. Trimming pared 3 bases from V and 4 bases from J, leaving 9 bases between.

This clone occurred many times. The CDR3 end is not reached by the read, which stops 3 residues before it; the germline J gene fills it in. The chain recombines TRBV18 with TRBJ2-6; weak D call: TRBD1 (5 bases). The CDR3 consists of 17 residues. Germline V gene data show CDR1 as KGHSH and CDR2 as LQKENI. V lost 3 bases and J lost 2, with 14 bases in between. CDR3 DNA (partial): TGTGCCAGCTCACCCCTTAACACAGGTCCTGGGGCCAACGTC. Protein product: CASSPLNTGPGANV. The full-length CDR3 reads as CASSPLNTGPGANVLTF. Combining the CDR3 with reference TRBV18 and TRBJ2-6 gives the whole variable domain NAGVMQNPRHLVRRRGQEARLRCSPMKGHSHVYWYRQLPEEGLKFMVYLQKENIIDESGMPKERFSAEFPKEGPSILRIQQVVRGDSAAYFCASSPLNTGPGANVLTFGAGSRLTVL.

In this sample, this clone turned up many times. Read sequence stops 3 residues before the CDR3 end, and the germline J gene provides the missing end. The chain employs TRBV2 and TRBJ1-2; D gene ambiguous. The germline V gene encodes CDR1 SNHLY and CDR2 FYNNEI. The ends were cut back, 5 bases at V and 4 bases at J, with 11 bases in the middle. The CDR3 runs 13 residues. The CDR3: CASSFGSVYGYTF. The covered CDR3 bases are TGTGCCAGCAGTTTCGGGTCTGTCTATGGC. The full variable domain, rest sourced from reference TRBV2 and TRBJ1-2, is EPEVTQTPSHQVTQMGQEVILRCVPISNHLYFYWYRQILGQKVEFLVSFYNNEISEKSEIFDDQFSVERPDGSNFTLKIRSTKLEDSAMYFCASSFGSVYGYTFGSGTRLTVV.

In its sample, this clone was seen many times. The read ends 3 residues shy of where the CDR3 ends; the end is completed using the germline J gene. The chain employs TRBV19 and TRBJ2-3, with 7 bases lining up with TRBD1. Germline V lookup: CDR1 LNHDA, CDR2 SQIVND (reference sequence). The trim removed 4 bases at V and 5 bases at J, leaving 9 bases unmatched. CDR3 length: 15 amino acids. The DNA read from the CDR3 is TGTGCCAGTAGTACTTCCGCGTCAGGGGGAGATACG. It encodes CASSTSASGGDT. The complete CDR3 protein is CASSTSASGGDTQYF.

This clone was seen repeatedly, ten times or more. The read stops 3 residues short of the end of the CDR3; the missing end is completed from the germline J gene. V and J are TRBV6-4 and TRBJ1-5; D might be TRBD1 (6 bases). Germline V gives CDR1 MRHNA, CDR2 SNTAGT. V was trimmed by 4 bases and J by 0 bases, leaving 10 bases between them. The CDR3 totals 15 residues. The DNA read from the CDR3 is TGTGCCAGCAGTGTCTCGGGGGCTAGCAATCAGCCC. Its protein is CASSVSGASNQP. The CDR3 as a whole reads CASSVSGASNQPQHF.

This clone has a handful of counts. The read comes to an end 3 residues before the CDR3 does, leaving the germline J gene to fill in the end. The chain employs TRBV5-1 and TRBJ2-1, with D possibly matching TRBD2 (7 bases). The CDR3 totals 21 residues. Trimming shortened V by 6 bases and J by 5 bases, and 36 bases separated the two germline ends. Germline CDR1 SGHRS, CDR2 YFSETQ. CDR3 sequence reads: CASKPTPLGGGSLWRNNEQFF. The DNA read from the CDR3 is TGCGCCAGCAAACCCACACCTTTAGGGGGGGGGTCCTTGTGGAGAAACAATGAG.

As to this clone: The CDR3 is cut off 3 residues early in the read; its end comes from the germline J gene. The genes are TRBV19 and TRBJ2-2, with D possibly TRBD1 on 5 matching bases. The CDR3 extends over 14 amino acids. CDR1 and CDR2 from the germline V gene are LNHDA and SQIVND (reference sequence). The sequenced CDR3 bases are TGTGCCACCCGACCGTTCTCTGGGGCCAACGTG. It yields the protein CATRPFSGANV. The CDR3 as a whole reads CATRPFSGANVLFF.